This record covers a single T cell receptor (beta chain). Disease duration was under 3 months in the ophthalmopathy patients, who also had a Clinical Activity Score of at least 3 and a NOSPECS grade of at least 4. Orbital computed tomography and thyroid ultrasound, together with serum TRAb and thyroxine and clinical symptoms, were used for diagnoses. Extraction of PBMCs used roughly 9.3 ml of fresh peripheral blood. RNA transcripts gave rise to amplified TCR beta CDR3 regions. In the first-round RT-PCR of the TCR CDR3, the HTBI primer set was used. TCRdb passed the multiplex PCR reads through MiXCR, listing each CDR3 protein once. Of 550,000 to 600,000 distinct CDR3 sequences in the sample, approximately 14% were seen once. This sample is part of a study of T cells in Graves' hyperthyroidism and ophthalmopathy. About the research overall: Peripheral blood specimens were obtained at initial diagnosis, prior to any treatment.

The source of this sequence is a woman between 18 and 30 years old with Graves' ophthalmopathy. The material sequenced was blood.

DNA of the CDR3: TGCGCCAGCAGCCAAGAACCCCTCAGCAGGGGGATTAACTATGGCTACACCTTC. Residues: CASSQEPLSRGINYGYTF. The chain links TRBV4-3 to TRBJ1-2, with 7 positions matching TRBD1. J lost 1 base, V lost 0 bases, and 11 bases had no gene match. Germline V gives CDR1 LGHNA, CDR2 YSLEER. The CDR3 has 18 amino acids.